The rows below give T cell receptor beta chains drawn from one sample of a study of cytomegalovirus exposure and HLA in healthy donors. Repertoires were generated with immunoSEQ multiplex PCR, while TCRdb's copy carries only in-frame clones and drops some. The sample includes hundreds of thousands of clones, 87% of them seen just once. The sequenced material came from PBMCs. These receptors were obtained from a woman aged 18-29 years in good health and CMV-seropositive. Each CDR3 is given with its conserved first and last residue. Fields, in order: V gene, J gene, D gene, clone size, CDR3 DNA, CDR3 protein. The D gene is left open where the match is weak. The size field is filled for only some rows; it gives once, few, many or a size class.

V gene: TRBV4-1
J gene: TRBJ2-1
D gene: NA
clone size: NA
CDR3 DNA: TGCGCCAGCAGCCAAGGGACAGGAGGGGCCTACAATGAGCAGTTCTTC
CDR3 protein: CASSQGTGGAYNEQFF

V gene: TRBV27
J gene: TRBJ2-1
D gene: NA
clone size: once
CDR3 DNA: TGTGCCAGCAGAGACTATAGTGGTGGGCTCTACAATGAGCAGTTCTTC
CDR3 protein: CASRDYSGGLYNEQFF

V gene: TRBV19
J gene: TRBJ2-1
D gene: TRBD1
clone size: NA
CDR3 DNA: TGTGCCAGTAGTATTCCCGGGACAGGGGACGAGCAGTTCTTC
CDR3 protein: CASSIPGTGDEQFF

V gene: TRBV7-8
J gene: TRBJ2-5
D gene: TRBD1
clone size: once
CDR3 DNA: TGTGCCAGCAGCCGGGACAGCCAAGAGACCCAGTACTTC
CDR3 protein: CASSRDSQETQYF

V gene: TRBV2
J gene: TRBJ2-5
D gene: NA
clone size: NA
CDR3 DNA: TGTGCCAGCAGTGATAGGACAGTCAAAGAGACCCAGTACTTC
CDR3 protein: CASSDRTVKETQYF

V gene: TRBV18
J gene: TRBJ1-5
D gene: TRBD1
clone size: NA
CDR3 DNA: TGTGCCAGCTCACTGCGTACAGGGGAATCCGGTCAGCCCCAGCATTTT
CDR3 protein: CASSLRTGESGQPQHF

V gene: TRBV27
J gene: TRBJ2-1
D gene: NA
clone size: NA
CDR3 DNA: TGTGCCAGCAGCCCCCTGGGGGAGGTTTTGGTCAATGAGCAGTTCTTC
CDR3 protein: CASSPLGEVLVNEQFF

V gene: TRBV7-9
J gene: TRBJ2-7
D gene: TRBD1
clone size: few
CDR3 DNA: TGTGCCCTAGGACAGGGGCTAGGCTACGAGCAGTACTTC
CDR3 protein: CALGQGLGYEQYF

V gene: TRBV28
J gene: TRBJ1-5
D gene: NA
clone size: few
CDR3 DNA: TGTGCCAGCAGTTTATTCCATAGCAATCAGCCCCAGCATTTT
CDR3 protein: CASSLFHSNQPQHF

V gene: TRBV9
J gene: TRBJ2-7
D gene: TRBD2
clone size: once
CDR3 DNA: TGTGCCAGCAGCGTTCTAGCGGGAGTGGCCTACGAGCAGTACTTC
CDR3 protein: CASSVLAGVAYEQYF

V gene: TRBV18
J gene: TRBJ1-2
D gene: NA
clone size: NA
CDR3 DNA: TGTGCCAGCTCCGAGGGCCGAGACGGGTATGGCTACACCTTC
CDR3 protein: CASSEGRDGYGYTF

V gene: TRBV28
J gene: TRBJ2-3
D gene: TRBD1
clone size: NA
CDR3 DNA: TGTGCCAGCCAAGGGACAGGGTATTCAGATACGCAGTATTTT
CDR3 protein: CASQGTGYSDTQYF

V gene: TRBV28
J gene: TRBJ2-5
D gene: NA
clone size: NA
CDR3 DNA: TGTGCCAGCAGTTTAGGGGGAGGTAGGGAGACCCAGTACTTC
CDR3 protein: CASSLGGGRETQYF

V gene: TRBV30
J gene: TRBJ2-2
D gene: NA
clone size: NA
CDR3 DNA: TGTGCCTGTAATACCGGGACAACGAACACCGGGGAGCTGTTTTTT
CDR3 protein: CACNTGTTNTGELFF

V gene: TRBV28
J gene: TRBJ2-7
D gene: NA
clone size: NA
CDR3 DNA: TGTGCCAGCAGTTTCGACAGGTACGAGCAGTACTTC
CDR3 protein: CASSFDRYEQYF

V gene: TRBV7-9
J gene: TRBJ2-5
D gene: NA
clone size: once
CDR3 DNA: TGTGCCAGCAGCTTACGGAGGGATCAAGAGACCCAGTACTTC
CDR3 protein: CASSLRRDQETQYF

V gene: TRBV30
J gene: TRBJ1-4
D gene: TRBD1
clone size: NA
CDR3 DNA: TGTGCCTCGACAGGGGTCCCAACTAATGAAAAACTGTTTTTT
CDR3 protein: CASTGVPTNEKLFF

V gene: TRBV9
J gene: TRBJ1-1
D gene: NA
clone size: NA
CDR3 DNA: TGTGCCAGCAGCGGCACTCAGATCGGGACTGAAGCTTTCTTT
CDR3 protein: CASSGTQIGTEAFF

V gene: TRBV6-6
J gene: TRBJ1-2
D gene: NA
clone size: NA
CDR3 DNA: TGTGCCAGCAGTTACGTCACGGGGGGGAACTATGGCTACACCTTC
CDR3 protein: CASSYVTGGNYGYTF

V gene: TRBV27
J gene: TRBJ1-2
D gene: NA
clone size: NA
CDR3 DNA: TGTGCCAGCGGGGGCAATCGCGACTATGGCTACACCTTC
CDR3 protein: CASGGNRDYGYTF

V gene: TRBV27
J gene: TRBJ1-5
D gene: NA
clone size: NA
CDR3 DNA: TGTGCCAGCAGTTTCACAGGGAGAGGGGACCAGCCCCAGCATTTT
CDR3 protein: CASSFTGRGDQPQHF

V gene: TRBV28
J gene: TRBJ2-1
D gene: NA
clone size: NA
CDR3 DNA: TGTGCCAGCAGACCGGTGGGCAAGGAGCAGTTCTTC
CDR3 protein: CASRPVGKEQFF

V gene: TRBV27
J gene: TRBJ1-2
D gene: NA
clone size: NA
CDR3 DNA: TGTGCCAGCAGTCAAAACGTACAGGACAGCCTAGTGGGCTACACCTTC
CDR3 protein: CASSQNVQDSLVGYTF

V gene: TRBV5-1
J gene: TRBJ1-2
D gene: TRBD1
clone size: NA
CDR3 DNA: TGCGCCAGCAGCACAGGGGGTATCTATGGCTACACCTTC
CDR3 protein: CASSTGGIYGYTF

V gene: TRBV19
J gene: TRBJ2-7
D gene: TRBD2
clone size: NA
CDR3 DNA: TGTGCCAGTAGTATAACCAATCTAGCGGGAACCTACGAGCAGTACTTC
CDR3 protein: CASSITNLAGTYEQYF

V gene: TRBV29-1
J gene: TRBJ2-7
D gene: TRBD2
clone size: many
CDR3 DNA: TGCAGCGTTGTGGGGGGAGGACTAGCGGAGACGTACGAGCAGTACTTC
CDR3 protein: CSVVGGGLAETYEQYF

V gene: TRBV19
J gene: TRBJ2-2
D gene: TRBD2
clone size: NA
CDR3 DNA: TGTGCCAGCATCGACAACAAGGGGACTAGCGGGTCCTACACCGGGGAGCTGTTTTTT
CDR3 protein: CASIDNKGTSGSYTGELFF

V gene: TRBV4-2
J gene: TRBJ2-1
D gene: TRBD2
clone size: NA
CDR3 DNA: TGTGCCAGCAGCCAACTCCTAGCTAGCGGGAACAATGAGCAGTTCTTC
CDR3 protein: CASSQLLASGNNEQFF

V gene: TRBV5-1
J gene: TRBJ2-2
D gene: NA
clone size: NA
CDR3 DNA: TGCGCCAGCAGCTTTCTCGGGGGGCAGACCACCGGGGAGCTGTTTTTT
CDR3 protein: CASSFLGGQTTGELFF

V gene: TRBV18
J gene: TRBJ1-1
D gene: TRBD1
clone size: NA
CDR3 DNA: TGTGCCAGCTCACTCGGGACAGCAGAAGCTTTCTTT
CDR3 protein: CASSLGTAEAFF

V gene: TRBV29-1
J gene: TRBJ1-4
D gene: TRBD1
clone size: once
CDR3 DNA: TGCAGCGTCGGGACAGTTTTGGGTGAAAAACTGTTTTTT
CDR3 protein: CSVGTVLGEKLFF

V gene: TRBV29-1
J gene: TRBJ2-1
D gene: NA
clone size: NA
CDR3 DNA: TGCAGCGTTGAAGATCTACAGGCAGACAATGAGCAGTTCTTC
CDR3 protein: CSVEDLQADNEQFF

V gene: TRBV5-1
J gene: TRBJ2-1
D gene: NA
clone size: NA
CDR3 DNA: TGCGCCAGCAGCTCTAAGGGAGTCCCCCTCATCAGGAATGAGCAGTTCTTC
CDR3 protein: CASSSKGVPLIRNEQFF

V gene: TRBV7-9
J gene: TRBJ2-1
D gene: NA
clone size: NA
CDR3 DNA: TGTGCCAGCAGCTTAAGGCCCCGGAGAGCCCACAATGAGCAGTTCTTC
CDR3 protein: CASSLRPRRAHNEQFF

V gene: TRBV9
J gene: TRBJ2-1
D gene: NA
clone size: NA
CDR3 DNA: TGTGCCAGCAGCGTCGCCGGGGATTCCTACAATGAGCAGTTCTTC
CDR3 protein: CASSVAGDSYNEQFF

V gene: TRBV5-6
J gene: TRBJ2-5
D gene: NA
clone size: NA
CDR3 DNA: TGTGCCAGCAGGGACTGGCAGGTGATGGAGACCCAGTACTTC
CDR3 protein: CASRDWQVMETQYF

V gene: TRBV19
J gene: TRBJ2-1
D gene: NA
clone size: NA
CDR3 DNA: TGTGCCAGTAGTATGGCCCCGGGACTTCCCTCCTACAATGAGCAGTTCTTC
CDR3 protein: CASSMAPGLPSYNEQFF

V gene: TRBV6-5
J gene: TRBJ2-1
D gene: TRBD2
clone size: NA
CDR3 DNA: TGTGCCAGCAGACCCGGGACTAGCGCTTACAATGAGCAGTTCTTC
CDR3 protein: CASRPGTSAYNEQFF

V gene: TRBV6-5
J gene: TRBJ1-1
D gene: NA
clone size: NA
CDR3 DNA: TGTGCCAGCAGTTATAGGGAGATAAACACTGAAGCTTTCTTT
CDR3 protein: CASSYREINTEAFF

V gene: TRBV5-1
J gene: TRBJ2-1
D gene: TRBD2
clone size: few
CDR3 DNA: TGCGCCAGCAGCTACGGCGGGAGTGGTTACAATGAGCAGTTCTTC
CDR3 protein: CASSYGGSGYNEQFF

V gene: TRBV19
J gene: TRBJ1-2
D gene: NA
clone size: NA
CDR3 DNA: TGTGCCAGTAATCCGGGTAATGGCTACACCTTC
CDR3 protein: CASNPGNGYTF

V gene: TRBV6-1
J gene: TRBJ1-4
D gene: TRBD1
clone size: once
CDR3 DNA: TGTGCCAGCAGTGGGGGACAGCCGAATAATGAAAAACTGTTTTTT
CDR3 protein: CASSGGQPNNEKLFF

V gene: TRBV28
J gene: TRBJ1-5
D gene: NA
clone size: NA
CDR3 DNA: TGTGCCAGCGGTCGGGGGGAGGGGCGTAGCAATCAGCCCCAGCATTTT
CDR3 protein: CASGRGEGRSNQPQHF

V gene: TRBV6-6
J gene: TRBJ1-1
D gene: TRBD1
clone size: NA
CDR3 DNA: TGTGCCAGCAGTTACAGGGGGCTGGACACTGAAGCTTTCTTT
CDR3 protein: CASSYRGLDTEAFF

V gene: TRBV7-9
J gene: TRBJ2-1
D gene: NA
clone size: NA
CDR3 DNA: TGTGCCAGCAGAATAGATCATAATGAGCAGTTCTTC
CDR3 protein: CASRIDHNEQFF

V gene: TRBV5-4
J gene: TRBJ1-2
D gene: NA
clone size: once
CDR3 DNA: TGTGCCAGCAGCTTGATCGGACAGACATATGGCTACACCTTC
CDR3 protein: CASSLIGQTYGYTF

V gene: TRBV6-5
J gene: TRBJ1-5
D gene: NA
clone size: NA
CDR3 DNA: TGTGCCAGCAGTGCCCGGGGGGGCCGTGATCAGCCCCAGCATTTT
CDR3 protein: CASSARGGRDQPQHF

V gene: TRBV5-1
J gene: TRBJ1-2
D gene: NA
clone size: NA
CDR3 DNA: TGCGCCAGCAGCTTGGCGGACACCATCAACTATGGCTACACCTTC
CDR3 protein: CASSLADTINYGYTF

V gene: TRBV27
J gene: TRBJ2-1
D gene: TRBD2
clone size: NA
CDR3 DNA: TGTGCCAGCATTGGACTAGCGGGAGGGAACAATGAGCAGTTCTTC
CDR3 protein: CASIGLAGGNNEQFF

V gene: TRBV4-1
J gene: TRBJ2-3
D gene: NA
clone size: NA
CDR3 DNA: TGCGCCAGCAGCCAAGCGCTAACTGGCTCTAGCGAGAGCACAGATACGCAGTATTTT
CDR3 protein: CASSQALTGSSESTDTQYF

V gene: TRBV7-3
J gene: TRBJ2-1
D gene: TRBD2
clone size: NA
CDR3 DNA: TGTGCCAGCAGCCCCAGCGGGAGAGGTATTGAGCAGTTCTTC
CDR3 protein: CASSPSGRGIEQFF

V gene: TRBV5-1
J gene: TRBJ2-5
D gene: NA
clone size: NA
CDR3 DNA: TGCGCCAGCAGCTTGGTTTCCGACGACAGTGAAGAGACCCAGTACTTC
CDR3 protein: CASSLVSDDSEETQYF

V gene: TRBV28
J gene: TRBJ1-2
D gene: TRBD1
clone size: NA
CDR3 DNA: TGTGCCAGCAGCCTACCGGGACAGGGGATCGGCTACACCTTC
CDR3 protein: CASSLPGQGIGYTF